The source of this T cell receptor (beta chain) is a study of shared clonotypes between healthy human individuals. Whole-study context: The plates for each donor numbered three CD4 naive, three CD4 memory, two CD8 naive and one CD8 memory.

The CDR3 spans 16 residues. Germline-derived CDR1 and CDR2 are LNHDA and SQIVND (reference sequence). V lost 5 bases and J lost 3, with 18 bases in between. Each subset's genomic DNA was shared equally among a number of immunoSEQ plates. Using approximately 200 ng DNA, approximately 30,000 T cell genomes, the sorted-subset replicate PCRs were run. Measured with immunoSEQ multiplex PCR; TCRdb has only the in-frame clones, and not every one. The repertoire holds 1.4 million or so clones, with roughly 98.5% as singletons. This clonotype was sampled from a man younger than 40 in good health. The sample comprised naive CD4+ T cells sorted from blood. Subset defined: CD45RA+ positively selected. The V call is TRBV19, the J call TRBJ2-3, with a tentative D call TRBD2 (5 bases). The CDR3 is CASSLTRSSATDTQYF. As DNA, the CDR3 is TGTGCCAGTAGTCTCACCAGGAGTAGCGCGACAGATACGCAGTATTTT.